This T cell receptor (beta chain) appears in the sequencing data of a study of shared clonotypes between healthy human individuals (dated by TCRdb to about 2020). Background for the entire study: Three men and a couple of women, aged 18 to 49 years, made up the cohort. To estimate repertoire size and how much clonotype sharing occurs between individuals, the study deeply sequenced the blood TCR repertoires of roughly 5 healthy adults. To increase sequencing depth and limit assay-specific biases, TCR repertoire library preparation and sequencing were carried out by different laboratories using diverse techniques. For each donor, CD4 naive and CD4 memory were each given three plates, CD8 naive was given two plates, and CD8 memory was given one plate. Between about 0.8 and 8.9 billion PBMCs per donor were obtained by leukapheresis. What the research found in general, with its limitations: When a few donors were compared, the shared fraction of clonotypes was 5% to 6.5% for naive CD4, 3% to 4% for naive CD8, roughly 2.3% for memory CD4, and 0.35% to 0.5% for memory CD8. Sampling was restricted to blood, and TCR repertoires in tissue are likely to differ from TCR repertoires in blood. Naive subsets generally had larger estimated clonotype richness than memory subsets did. Because the study included only a small number of donors, the genetic and exposure-history diversity represented was limited. Incomplete sequencing was indicated by rarefaction of sorted-subset datasets, despite the large sequencing depth. Compared with non-shared clonotypes, clonotypes shared by all four sorted-subset donors had higher generation probabilities. Based on pairwise subsampling, the degree of clonotype sharing among donors was expected to be affected by sequencing depth.

As for this clone: Its antigen remains undetermined. Per-base quality was not reported, and no clone a single base away is much larger than it.

Using the deep immunoSEQ assay, multiplex PCR amplified TCR CDR3 regions from genomic DNA. Extracted genomic DNA from each cell subset was spread evenly across all wells of several immunoSEQ 96-well plates, with each plate serving as a replicate. For sorted subsets, each replicate PCR was loaded with roughly 190 ng genomic DNA, equivalent to 25,000 to 30,000 T cell genomes. Purified libraries were quantified with a Qubit 3.0 fluorometer, sized on a Bioanalyzer 2100, and re-quantified with the KAPA Library Quantification kit. A separate single-read 150-cycle Illumina NextSeq 550 flow cell was used to sequence each immunoSEQ 96-well plate. The study's own analysis went as follows. Because only junctional sequences without quality scores were contained in the immunoSEQ output, filtering matching that applied to full-length reads could not be performed. To assign V/J genes and CDR3, sequences were annotated against IMGT germline references using PyIR, a Python wrapper for IgBLAST v1.9. Reads were filtered out if the reads had weak V/J assignments (E-value above 1e-6), no CDR3, stop codons, out-of-frame junctions, or ambiguous translated residues. V3J clonotypes were defined as sequences sharing the same inferred V gene, J gene, and CDR3 amino acid sequence. Percentage overlap between repertoires was calculated by dividing the number of shared unique clonotypes by the size of the smaller repertoire. Richness of each repertoire was evaluated using RTK rarefaction, the Chao1 estimator, and Recon v2.1 estimates of unobserved clonotypes. Generation probabilities were computed with OLGA for all TCRbeta clonotypes obtained by the gDNA method from a handful of donors. TCRdb obtained this table from immuneACCESS and retained in-frame rearrangements with V and J assigned. These tables miss some clones; where compared with another copy, unresolved V genes account for less than half of the shortfall, and the remainder is unexplained. V, J and clone size derive from that table, while D and trimming were established from the DNA sequence. The sample yields about 710,000 clones; more than 70% were counted once. Of the sample, around 2% falls within the top ten clones.

Donors were healthy HIV-negative adults with no recently reported acute infections or vaccinations. Every donor was a Caucasian adult residing in Nashville, Tennessee, USA. Magnetic negative selection was used to enrich CD4+ T cells, after which naive cells were positively selected on CD45RA and the negative fraction became the memory subset. Blood was collected by leukapheresis, and PBMCs were isolated by Ficoll-Histopaque density gradient centrifugation and then cryopreserved in liquid nitrogen vapor phase. Purity and quantity of every magnetically sorted T cell population were checked by analytical flow cytometry. Each sorted fraction had its genomic DNA isolated and then quantified by UV absorbance on a Nanodrop 2000c. This TCR derives from a woman aged 25 to 39 in good health. Sequenced: memory CD4+ T cells sorted from blood. The cell subset or site label for this specimen denotes: CD45RA-negative fraction.

The DNA is as follows: TGTGCCAGCAGTGCTTGGGGGACAGCTTACTCTGGGGCCAACGTCCTGACTTTC. Its coded protein is CASSAWGTAYSGANVLTF. The rearrangement combines TRBV6-4 with TRBJ2-6; TRBD1 aligns with 7 central bases. The germline V end is reduced by 4 bases and the J end by 0 bases; junction bases left unmatched: 9. The cysteine opens and the phenylalanine closes a CDR3 of 18 amino acids. This entry keeps only the CDR3 DNA: 54 bases, framed from base 1. The germline V gene encodes CDR1 MRHNA and CDR2 SNTAGT.